Listed below are T cell receptor beta chains from one sample, sequenced in a study of cytomegalovirus exposure and HLA in healthy donors. This table comes from immunoSEQ multiplex PCR, and its TCRdb copy is limited to in-frame clones, with some not included. The sample includes a few hundred thousand clones, around three quarters of them seen just once. Input material: PBMCs. These receptors originate from a man in his forties in good health and CMV-seronegative. CDR3s include the opening cysteine and the closing phenylalanine or tryptophan. Fields, in order: clone size, V gene, D gene, J gene, CDR3 length, CDR3 protein, CDR3 DNA. The D gene is left open where the match is weak. Clone size, where shown, is once, few, many, or a class for clones that have expanded.

clone size: -; V gene: TRBV7-9; D gene: -; J gene: TRBJ2-7; CDR3 length: 15; CDR3 protein: CASSLARSAGYEQYF; CDR3 DNA: TGTGCCAGCAGCTTAGCGCGGTCGGCGGGGTACGAGCAGTACTTC
clone size: few; V gene: TRBV4-1; D gene: -; J gene: TRBJ1-1; CDR3 length: 13; CDR3 protein: CASSQDPRGRAFF; CDR3 DNA: TGCGCCAGCAGCCAAGATCCCCGGGGAAGGGCTTTCTTT
clone size: -; V gene: TRBV10-3; D gene: TRBD1; J gene: TRBJ2-5; CDR3 length: 13; CDR3 protein: CAIRGQGQETQYF; CDR3 DNA: TGTGCCATCAGGGGACAGGGTCAAGAGACCCAGTACTTC
clone size: -; V gene: TRBV10-1; D gene: TRBD2; J gene: TRBJ2-1; CDR3 length: 15; CDR3 protein: CASSLLAAGNNEQFF; CDR3 DNA: TGCGCCAGCAGTCTACTAGCGGCTGGGAACAATGAGCAGTTCTTC
clone size: -; V gene: TRBV5-1; D gene: -; J gene: TRBJ2-3; CDR3 length: 15; CDR3 protein: CASSLGPGSHDTQYF; CDR3 DNA: TGCGCCAGCAGCTTGGGCCCGGGGAGCCACGATACGCAGTATTTT
clone size: -; V gene: TRBV7-6; D gene: TRBD1; J gene: TRBJ1-5; CDR3 length: 15; CDR3 protein: CASSPQGAAGQPQHF; CDR3 DNA: TGTGCCAGCAGCCCACAGGGGGCGGCTGGACAGCCCCAGCATTTT
clone size: -; V gene: TRBV30; D gene: TRBD1; J gene: TRBJ2-2; CDR3 length: 16; CDR3 protein: CAWSRGQGAGTGELFF; CDR3 DNA: TGTGCCTGGAGTAGGGGACAGGGGGCTGGGACCGGGGAGCTGTTTTTT
clone size: -; V gene: TRBV15; D gene: -; J gene: TRBJ2-2; CDR3 length: 15; CDR3 protein: CATSRDRNPTGELFF; CDR3 DNA: TGTGCCACCAGCAGAGATCGTAATCCCACCGGGGAGCTGTTTTTT
clone size: -; V gene: TRBV29-1; D gene: -; J gene: TRBJ2-3; CDR3 length: 13; CDR3 protein: CSVFPGSTDTQYF; CDR3 DNA: TGCAGCGTTTTCCCGGGTAGCACAGATACGCAGTATTTT
clone size: -; V gene: TRBV29-1; D gene: -; J gene: TRBJ2-3; CDR3 length: 15; CDR3 protein: CSVAKGSTSTDTQYF; CDR3 DNA: TGCAGCGTCGCCAAGGGGTCCACCAGCACAGATACGCAGTATTTT
clone size: -; V gene: TRBV28; D gene: TRBD1; J gene: TRBJ2-7; CDR3 length: 14; CDR3 protein: CASSLRGGTYEQYF; CDR3 DNA: TGTGCCAGCAGCCTGAGAGGGGGCACCTACGAGCAGTACTTC
clone size: -; V gene: TRBV28; D gene: TRBD1; J gene: TRBJ1-1; CDR3 length: 15; CDR3 protein: CASRLTPGTGAEAFF; CDR3 DNA: TGTGCCAGCAGGTTAACTCCCGGGACAGGGGCTGAAGCTTTCTTT
clone size: -; V gene: TRBV7-8; D gene: -; J gene: TRBJ1-5; CDR3 length: 14; CDR3 protein: CASSLTRGDQPQHF; CDR3 DNA: TGTGCCAGCAGCTTAACCAGGGGAGATCAGCCCCAGCATTTT
clone size: once; V gene: TRBV7-2; D gene: -; J gene: TRBJ1-1; CDR3 length: 14; CDR3 protein: CASSLAGRQVEAFF; CDR3 DNA: TGTGCCAGCAGCTTAGCGGGGAGACAGGTTGAAGCTTTCTTT
clone size: -; V gene: TRBV30; D gene: -; J gene: TRBJ2-5; CDR3 length: 14; CDR3 protein: CAWSVSGSQETQYF; CDR3 DNA: TGTGCCTGGAGTGTATCAGGTTCCCAAGAGACCCAGTACTTC
clone size: -; V gene: TRBV5-5; D gene: -; J gene: TRBJ1-6; CDR3 length: 13; CDR3 protein: CASRPGVNSPLHF; CDR3 DNA: TGTGCCAGCAGGCCGGGGGTAAATTCACCCCTCCACTTT
clone size: -; V gene: TRBV4-1; D gene: TRBD1; J gene: TRBJ1-5; CDR3 length: 17; CDR3 protein: CASSLQWGTGANQPQHF; CDR3 DNA: TGCGCCAGCAGCCTTCAGTGGGGGACAGGGGCCAATCAGCCCCAGCATTTT